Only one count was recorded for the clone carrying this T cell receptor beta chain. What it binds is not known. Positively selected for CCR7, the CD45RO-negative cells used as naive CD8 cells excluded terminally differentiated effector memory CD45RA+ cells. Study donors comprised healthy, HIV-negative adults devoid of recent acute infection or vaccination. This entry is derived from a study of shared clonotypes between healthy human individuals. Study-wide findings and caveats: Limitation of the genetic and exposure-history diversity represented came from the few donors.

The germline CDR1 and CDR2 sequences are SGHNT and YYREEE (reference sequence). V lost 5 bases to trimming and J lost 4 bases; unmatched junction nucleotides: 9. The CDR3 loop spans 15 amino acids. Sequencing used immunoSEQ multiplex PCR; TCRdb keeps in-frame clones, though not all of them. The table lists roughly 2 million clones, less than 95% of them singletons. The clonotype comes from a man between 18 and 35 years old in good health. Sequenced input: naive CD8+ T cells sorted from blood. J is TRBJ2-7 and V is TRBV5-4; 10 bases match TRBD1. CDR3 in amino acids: CASSPGTGEPYEQYF. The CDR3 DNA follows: TGTGCCAGCAGTCCCGGGACAGGGGAACCGTACGAGCAGTACTTC.